This passage covers 13 T cell receptor beta chains from one sample sequenced in a study of blood T cell repertoires in COVID-19. The assay was immunoSEQ multiplex PCR, and TCRdb's table has in-frame clones only and misses some. The sample lists almost 350,000 clones; over 85% were seen once. The sample taken for sequencing was peripheral blood. Every receptor here comes from an older woman with COVID-19, enrolled during active disease.

The chain is built from TRBV19 and TRBJ1-2; 8 bases match TRBD1. Germline trimming cut 4 bases from V and 0 bases from J; bases unmatched to any gene: 4. CDR3 length: 15 amino acids. The germline V gene has CDR1 LNHDA and CDR2 SQIVND (reference sequence). The chain's CDR3 is CASSKTGVPNYGYTF. In nucleotides, the CDR3 is TGTGCCAGTAGTAAGACAGGGGTACCTAACTATGGCTACACCTTC.

The chain recombines TRBV28 with TRBJ2-3, with 9 positions matching TRBD1. The germline V gene encodes CDR1 MDHEN and CDR2 SYDVKM. The CDR3 extends over 15 amino acids. The junction had 6 bases not matched to a gene; V was cut back by 6 bases and J by 2 bases. DNA for the CDR3: TGTGCCAGCAGGGGACAGGGAGAGGTCACAGATACGCAGTATTTT. Translating it yields CASRGQGEVTDTQYF.

The chain carries TRBV6-5 and TRBJ1-6; TRBD1 is a possible D gene (6 bases). Germline CDR1 reads MNHEY; CDR2 reads SVGAGI. V shed 0 bases and J shed 7 bases, with 10 bases lying between them. The CDR3 runs to 15 residues. CDR3 nucleotides: TGTGCCAGCAGTTACTCGGGGGGGCCGAATTCACCCCTCCACTTT. It is translated as CASSYSGGPNSPLHF.

This chain joins TRBV13 and TRBJ1-2, with 8 bases aligning to TRBD1. V shed 5 bases, J shed 3 bases, and the junction held 8 bases outside the gene matches. The CDR3 has 15 amino acids. CDR1 and CDR2 (germline): PRHDT, FYEKMQ (reference sequence). The CDR3 protein is CASSRTGIEDYGYTF. The CDR3 coding sequence is TGTGCCAGCAGCCGGACAGGGATAGAAGACTATGGCTACACCTTC. Combining the CDR3 with reference TRBV13 and TRBJ1-2 gives the whole variable domain AAGVIQSPRHLIKEKRETATLKCYPIPRHDTVYWYQQGPGQDPQFLISFYEKMQSDKGSIPDRFSAQQFSDYHSELNMSSLELGDSALYFCASSRTGIEDYGYTFGSGTRLTVV.

The genes are TRBV19 and TRBJ2-1, with TRBD1 matching over 10 bases. The J segment lost 5 bases and the V segment lost 5 bases, leaving 6 bases of the junction unmatched. The CDR3 loop spans 15 amino acids. Germline assignment: CDR1 LNHDA and CDR2 SQIVND (reference sequence). The CDR3 DNA follows: TGTGCCAGTAGTCCAGGACAGGGGGTTCACAATGAGCAGTTCTTC. This translates into CASSPGQGVHNEQFF.

The CDR3 sequence is CASSPYSEKLFF. Written as DNA, the CDR3 is TGTGCCAGCAGCCCATACAGTGAAAAACTGTTTTTT. J is TRBJ1-4 and V is TRBV7-9; no clear D gene. Trimming removed 5 bases from V and 7 bases from J, with 8 bases in between. This CDR3 is built from 12 residues. Germline CDR1 is SEHNR and CDR2 is FQNEAQ (reference sequence).

This chain connects TRBV19 to TRBJ1-2; TRBD1 matches at 10 bases. With V trimmed by 5 bases and J by 5 bases, 20 bases remained unmatched. Germline CDR1 and CDR2: LNHDA and SQIVND (reference sequence). This CDR3 is 19 amino acids long. The CDR3 nucleotides are TGTGCCAGTAGTCCTTCCCCCGTGGGACAGGGGCTACTATTTTATGGCTACACCTTC. Its protein is CASSPSPVGQGLLFYGYTF.

This rearrangement joins TRBV28 to TRBJ2-5, with 9 positions matching TRBD1. The CDR3 contains 14 residues. From germline, CDR1 is MDHEN and CDR2 SYDVKM. The J segment lost 5 bases and the V segment lost 5 bases, leaving 6 bases of the junction unmatched. CDR3 in DNA: TGTGCCAGCAGTCCAACAGGGGGCAGGGAGACCCAGTACTTC. Protein sequence: CASSPTGGRETQYF.

The rearrangement uses TRBV18 and TRBJ1-4; 8 bases agree with TRBD1. J gave up 6 bases and V 2 bases, and 2 bases lay outside the gene matches. The germline CDR1 and CDR2 sequences are KGHSH and LQKENI. The CDR3 loop spans 14 amino acids. The CDR3 region is CASSPGQGDEKLFF. CDR3 DNA sequence: TGTGCCAGCTCACCAGGACAGGGAGATGAAAAACTGTTTTTT. Complete variable domain (other parts from reference TRBV18 and TRBJ1-4): NAGVMQNPRHLVRRRGQEARLRCSPMKGHSHVYWYRQLPEEGLKFMVYLQKENIIDESGMPKERFSAEFPKEGPSILRIQQVVRGDSAAYFCASSPGQGDEKLFFGSGTQLSVL.

As to this clone: Other DNA variants within this sample encode the same CDR3. The genes are TRBV7-3 and TRBJ2-3, with TRBD2 matching 7 bases. The germline V gene encodes CDR1 SGHTA and CDR2 FQGTGA. The CDR3 is made up of 15 amino acids. The V segment lost 2 bases and the J segment 0 bases; nucleotides outside the gene matches: 2. The DNA of the CDR3 is TGTGCCAGCAGCTTATCTAGCGGAAGCACAGATACGCAGTATTTT. It is translated as CASSLSSGSTDTQYF.

J is TRBJ2-5 and V is TRBV3-1 (or the pseudogene TRBV3-2); 8 nucleotides line up with TRBD1. The junction had 7 bases not matched to a gene; V was cut back by 3 bases and J by 7 bases. Germline V gives CDR1 LGHDT, CDR2 YNNKEL (reference sequence). The CDR3 loop spans 14 amino acids. CDR3 in amino acids: CASSQGRGRGTQYF. CDR3 nucleotide sequence: TGTGCCAGCAGCCAGGGCAGGGGGCGAGGGACCCAGTACTTC.

V and J are TRBV30 and TRBJ1-5, with TRBD1 as a possible D gene (5 bases). The CDR3 runs to 14 residues. V lost 2 bases and J 2 bases, leaving 10 bases between the germline ends. The germline gives CDR1 GTSNPN, CDR2 SVGIG (reference sequence). The CDR3 coding sequence is TGTGCCTGGAGTCCAGGGCTTGGCAATCAGCCCCAGCATTTT. It yields the protein CAWSPGLGNQPQHF.

The rearrangement links TRBV19 to TRBJ2-7; D gene uncertain. There are 13 residues in the CDR3. Looked up from germline, CDR1 is LNHDA and CDR2 is SQIVND (reference sequence). With 3 bases removed from V and 2 bases from J, the gap between germline ends came to 8 bases. In DNA, the CDR3 is TGTGCCAGTAGTATCGGGTTTCCCTACGAGCAGTACTTC. It codes for CASSIGFPYEQYF.